These T cell receptor beta chains were read from a single sample in a study of blood T cell repertoires in COVID-19. Clones were read by immunoSEQ multiplex PCR, and TCRdb kept only the in-frame ones, dropping some. The data contain roughly 150,000 clones, around 82% of them singletons. The sample was peripheral blood. The receptors stem from a woman aged 70-85 years who had recovered from COVID-19. CDR3s leave out the opening cysteine and the closing phenylalanine or tryptophan. A D gene is named only where the DNA matches it firmly.

d_gene	v_gene	CDR3aa
.	TRBV7-6	ASSPTGNYGYT
TRBD1	TRBV5-4	ASSLGEGQGETQY
.	TRBV5-4	ASSPRDSGYNEQF
.	TRBV6-2/TRBV6-3	ASSHRVDEQF
.	TRBV6-5	AVGRAEKLF
TRBD2	TRBV4-2	ASSQGASGSSYEQY
TRBD1	TRBV7-2	ASSFYRGRGDTEAF
TRBD1	TRBV5-8	ASSLGTGVPEKLF
TRBD2	TRBV4-3	ASSQGLAGTYEQY
.	TRBV18	ASSPRGRARDTGELF
TRBD2	TRBV12-5	ASGRGGAAKNIQY
TRBD1	TRBV19	ASTLSTGGGYGYT
TRBD1	TRBV9	ASGGQGAGETQY
.	TRBV27	ASTLQGGGFVYTGELF
.	TRBV29-1	SVVPGNYGYT
.	TRBV19	ASSPGTTTNEKLF
.	TRBV3-1/TRBV3-2	ASSQDRDPRGDEQF
.	TRBV27	ASSLGAGSYEQY
.	TRBV7-3	ASSLSSRQPDRDEQF
TRBD1	TRBV28	ASSPPGQGNAGAF
.	TRBV19	ASSIEPGGAF
TRBD2	TRBV18	ASSPQGAGAGNEQF
.	TRBV5-1	ASSHVGGTEAF
TRBD2	TRBV4-2	ASSQELAGDYEQY
TRBD1	TRBV11-1	ASSLAGGGVAF
.	TRBV13	ASSLGGLDYGYT
.	TRBV15	ATSYRGGLGDEQF
TRBD2	TRBV14	ASSQDWWGLASTGELF
.	TRBV6-5	ASSYWGDSGNTIY
.	TRBV19	ASSIVARQGKGYT
TRBD2	TRBV11-1	ASTSSGLAMDEQF
.	TRBV9	ASSVAGNYGYT
.	TRBV7-6	ASSSNRDNYGYT
TRBD1	TRBV5-4	ASSVRGLRTGELF
.	TRBV6-5	ASNHRSRGSYEQY
TRBD1	TRBV5-1	ASSPRDRDSPLH
TRBD1	TRBV15	ATSRGQGASSEAF
TRBD2	TRBV6-5	ASSRAGGSYEQF
TRBD1	TRBV19	ASSIGTGQGGTEAF
TRBD2	TRBV3-1/TRBV3-2	ASSQVGTSGAYTDTQY
.	TRBV4-1	ASSQERVGLNTEAF
.	TRBV5-1	ASSLVPGLGNEQF
.	TRBV5-4	ASSFRVSGANVLT
TRBD1	TRBV7-9	ASSSPVTGNYGYT
.	TRBV7-3	ASSQGPTSVPF
TRBD1	TRBV29-1	SVGGTALGLGTGELF
.	TRBV9	ASSDETAPLSGYT
.	TRBV30	AWSYGLPYEQY
TRBD1	TRBV6-5	ASSTGGEETQY
.	TRBV19	ASSIEGPGELF
.	TRBV4-2	ASSQVVTGYTKSYEQY
TRBD1	TRBV6-5	ASQGDLRGGELF